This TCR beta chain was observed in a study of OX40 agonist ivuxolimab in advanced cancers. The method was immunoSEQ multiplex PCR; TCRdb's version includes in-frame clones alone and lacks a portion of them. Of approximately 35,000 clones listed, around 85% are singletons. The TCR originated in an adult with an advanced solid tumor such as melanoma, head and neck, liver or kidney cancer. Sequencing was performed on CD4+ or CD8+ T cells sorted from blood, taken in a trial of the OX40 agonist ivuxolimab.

The CDR3 coding sequence is TGCGCCAGCAGCTTGGACCCGGACAGGACTAATGAAAAACTGTTTTTT. Its protein is CASSLDPDRTNEKLFF. This chain connects TRBV5-1 to TRBJ1-4, with 7 bases lining up with TRBD1. The CDR3 has 16 residues. V was clipped by 0 bases and J by 2 bases; unmatched bases: 4. Germline CDR1 is SGHRS and CDR2 is YFSETQ.